The 27 T cell receptor beta chains below were found in one sample sequenced in a study of technical replicates of blood from a few donors. Assay: immunoSEQ multiplex PCR; the TCRdb copy retains only in-frame clones and omits some. The table shows more than 70,000 clones, with roughly 96% occurring only once. Sequenced material: T cells isolated from PBMCs. Receptors originate from a human donor in good health.

This clone has just a few counts. The V gene is TRBV5-6, the J gene TRBJ2-4; no clear D. Germline V gene data show CDR1 as SGHDT and CDR2 as YYEEEE. The CDR3 is made up of 16 amino acids. The germline V and J ends were trimmed by 4 bases and 0 bases, with 14 bases remaining between them. CDR3 amino acids: CASSETGRIAKNIQYF. The CDR3 DNA sequence: TGTGCCAGCAGCGAAACTGGGCGAATAGCCAAAAACATTCAGTACTTC.

This clone was seen only a few times. This chain joins TRBV5-6 and TRBJ2-3; 10 bases are shared with TRBD2. The CDR3 sequence is 15 residues long. Germline lookup yields CDR1 SGHDT and CDR2 YYEEEE. V was clipped by 4 bases and J by 1 base; unmatched bases: 3. CDR3 sequence (DNA): TGTGCCAGCAGCGACGGGACTAGCGGCACAGATACGCAGTATTTT. It codes for CASSDGTSGTDTQYF. Together with reference TRBV5-6 and TRBJ2-3, the CDR3 gives the full variable domain: DAGVTQSPTHLIKTRGQQVTLRCSPKSGHDTVSWYQQALGQGPQFIFQYYEEEERQRGNFPDRFSGHQFPNYSSELNVNALLLGDSALYLCASSDGTSGTDTQYFGPGTRLTVL.

This clone appeared once. The V and J genes are TRBV28 and TRBJ1-1, with a tentative D call TRBD1 (5 bases). V was cut by 10 bases and J by 1 base, with 7 bases left in between. The germline V gene has CDR1 MDHEN and CDR2 SYDVKM. The CDR3 contains 11 residues. The CDR3 sequence: CAIRANTEAFF. CDR3 DNA: TGTGCCATCAGGGCGAACACTGAAGCTTTCTTT. The whole variable domain, remainder taken from reference TRBV28 and TRBJ1-1, is DVKVTQSSRYLVKRTGEKVFLECVQDMDHENMFWYRQDPGLGLRLIYFSYDVKMKEKGDIPEGYSVSREKKERFSLILESASTNQTSMYLCAIRANTEAFFGQGTRLTVV.

V is TRBV4-1 and J is TRBJ2-3; 8 bases agree with TRBD2. CDR3 size: 16 residues. The V and J ends lost 1 base and 1 base, in that order; junction bases with no gene match: 4. Germline CDR1 is MGHRA and CDR2 is YSYEKL. CDR3 residues: CASSQAPRGGTDTQYF. CDR3 coding DNA: TGCGCCAGCAGCCAAGCTCCGCGGGGGGGCACAGATACGCAGTATTTT.

The genes are TRBV14 and TRBJ2-3; perhaps TRBD1 as D (6 bases). The length of the CDR3 is 20 residues. Germline V gene lookup returns CDR1 SGHDN and CDR2 FVKESK. V lost 2 bases and J lost 1, with 25 bases in between. The CDR3, as DNA: TGTGCCAGCAGCCAAATCCCAGGGGATCCTGTGGGATGGGGCACAGATACGCAGTATTTT. Translated, it gives CASSQIPGDPVGWGTDTQYF.

The V gene is TRBV6-5, the J gene TRBJ2-1; D is possibly TRBD2 (6 bases). Germline values: CDR1 MNHEY, CDR2 SVGAGI. There are 14 residues in the CDR3. Deletions cut 2 bases from V and 4 bases from J, with 9 bases between. This CDR3 is CASSYPGGYNEQFF. The CDR3 nucleotides read TGTGCCAGCAGTTACCCCGGGGGATACAATGAGCAGTTCTTC.

The chain has TRBV19 and TRBJ2-3; 15 nucleotides align to TRBD2. Germline V CDR1 and CDR2: LNHDA, SQIVND (reference sequence). This CDR3 has 21 residues. V lost 0 bases, J lost 3 bases, and 13 bases stayed unmatched. The CDR3 sequence: CASSIDQVPGLAGGTTDTQYF. The DNA of the CDR3 is TGTGCCAGTAGTATAGACCAGGTCCCGGGACTAGCGGGAGGAACTACAGATACGCAGTATTTT.

The chain employs TRBV19 and TRBJ1-5; D is unresolved. This CDR3 is built from 15 residues. Trimming pared 5 bases from V and 0 bases from J, leaving 11 bases between. Germline V gives CDR1 LNHDA, CDR2 SQIVND (reference sequence). This CDR3 reads CASSQTEYSNQPQHF. In DNA, the CDR3 is TGTGCCAGTAGTCAGACGGAGTATAGCAATCAGCCCCAGCATTTT.

This chain links TRBV2 with TRBJ2-3; a weak D match, TRBD2 (5 bases). This CDR3 is 12 amino acids long. The V gene's germline CDR1 is SNHLY and CDR2 FYNNEI. V was clipped by 8 bases and J by 6 bases, with 12 bases between them. The CDR3 coding sequence is TGTGCCAGCGGGGTAGTAGCGGATACGCAGTATTTT. Its protein product is CASGVVADTQYF.

The rearrangement joins TRBV7-9 to TRBJ2-5; 7 positions agree with TRBD2. This CDR3 comprises 16 residues. The germline V gene encodes CDR1 SEHNR and CDR2 FQNEAQ (reference sequence). The V and J ends lost 4 bases and 4 bases, in that order; junction bases with no gene match: 12. CDR3 DNA sequence: TGTGCCAGCAGCTCTCTCTCGGCGGGAGTAAGAGAGACCCAGTACTTC. Translation: CASSSLSAGVRETQYF.

This clone was observed once. The chain recombines TRBV28 with TRBJ1-5; D is uncertain. The CDR3 totals 12 residues. V was clipped by 11 bases and J by 5 bases, with 13 bases between them. Germline assignment: CDR1 MDHEN and CDR2 SYDVKM. This CDR3 reads CAAQKGDQPQHF. The CDR3 DNA reads TGTGCCGCCCAAAAAGGAGATCAGCCCCAGCATTTT.

The chain carries TRBV5-5 and TRBJ2-5; D unclear. In germline, CDR1 is SGHKS, CDR2 YYEKEE (reference sequence). The CDR3 spans 11 residues. Trimming cost V 3 bases and J 5 bases, with 5 bases left between them. The CDR3 bases are TGTGCCAGCAGCTGGGCGGAGACCCAGTACTTC. Translation: CASSWAETQYF.

The V gene is TRBV5-6, the J gene TRBJ2-7, with TRBD1 matching over 11 bases. The J segment lost 6 bases and the V segment lost 4 bases, leaving 15 bases of the junction unmatched. The germline V gene has CDR1 SGHDT and CDR2 YYEEEE. This CDR3 contains 17 residues. This CDR3 reads CASSDRTGGALVAEQYF. CDR3 nucleotides: TGTGCCAGCAGCGACCGGACAGGGGGCGCCCTTGTTGCCGAGCAGTACTTC.

V and J are TRBV4-2 and TRBJ2-2, with 11 bases that match TRBD2. J lost 5 bases, V lost 1 base, and 12 bases had no gene match. Germline CDR1 is LGHNA and CDR2 is YNFKEQ. The CDR3 has 19 amino acids. CDR3 nucleotides: TGTGCCAGCAGCCAAGCGATTAGCGGGAGGGCCCAGAGGACCGGGGAGCTGTTTTTT. This codes for CASSQAISGRAQRTGELFF.

This sequence joins TRBV5-1 and TRBJ2-3, with D hard to call. Trimming took 0 bases from V and 5 from J, leaving 4 bases between them. The CDR3 totals 12 residues. Germline V gives CDR1 SGHRS, CDR2 YFSETQ. The CDR3 coding sequence is TGCGCCAGCAGCTTGGCCCAAGATACGCAGTATTTT. This encodes CASSLAQDTQYF.

In this sample, this clone turned up once. V gene TRBV28 combines with J gene TRBJ2-6; 10 bases fit TRBD1. This CDR3 has 21 amino acids. J lost 2 bases, V lost 10 bases, and 23 bases had no gene match. In germline, CDR1 is MDHEN, CDR2 SYDVKM. The CDR3 DNA is TGTGCCACCGGCGGTGGGACAGGGGTGTCGGTGGGGCTTACTGGGGCCAACGTCCTGACTTTC. This encodes CATGGGTGVSVGLTGANVLTF.

CDR3 in DNA: TGTGCCAGCAGTGAATTAGGATACGACAGTTCCTATGGCTACACCTTC. Translated, it gives CASSELGYDSSYGYTF. V is TRBV6-1 and J is TRBJ1-2, with D possibly being TRBD1 (5 bases). Trimming pared 2 bases from V and 4 bases from J, leaving 17 bases between. This CDR3 is built from 16 residues. Germline assignment: CDR1 MNHNS and CDR2 SASEGT.

This chain joins TRBV5-1 and TRBJ2-2; D is possibly TRBD2 (6 bases). CDR3 length equals 16 residues. V gave up 1 base and J gave up 7 bases, with 17 bases separating them. Germline V gene data show CDR1 as SGHRS and CDR2 as YFSETQ. CDR3 residues: CASSLIFGSSGGELFF. CDR3 sequence (DNA): TGCGCCAGCAGCTTGATCTTCGGGAGTTCGGGCGGGGAGCTGTTTTTT.

This sequence joins TRBV9 and TRBJ2-1; possible D gene TRBD1, 6 bases. With 5 bases removed from V and 12 bases from J, the gap between germline ends came to 12 bases. This CDR3 has 11 residues. Germline CDR1 SGDLS, CDR2 YYNGEE. This chain's CDR3 is CASSTTGWQFF. The CDR3 coding sequence is TGTGCCAGCAGTACCACAGGGTGGCAGTTCTTC.

This rearrangement joins TRBV28 to TRBJ1-1; possibly TRBD1 for D (6 bases). From germline, CDR1 is MDHEN and CDR2 SYDVKM. The CDR3 sequence is 13 residues long. Trimming removed 7 bases at V and 7 bases at J, with 16 bases between. For the CDR3, the DNA is TGTGCCAGCACCCTAAGTGGGGGCGTTGAAGCTTTCTTT. This gives the protein CASTLSGGVEAFF.

This chain connects TRBV2 to TRBJ1-1, with D possibly being TRBD1 (5 bases). Germline V gene data show CDR1 as SNHLY and CDR2 as FYNNEI. This CDR3 spans 15 amino acids. Trimming pared 7 bases from V and 4 bases from J, leaving 19 bases between. CDR3 residues: CASIRDTGGGTEAFF. CDR3 DNA: TGTGCCAGCATAAGGGATACGGGGGGTGGCACTGAAGCTTTCTTT. Variable domain in full (rest from reference TRBV2 and TRBJ1-1): EPEVTQTPSHQVTQMGQEVILRCVPISNHLYFYWYRQILGQKVEFLVSFYNNEISEKSEIFDDQFSVERPDGSNFTLKIRSTKLEDSAMYFCASIRDTGGGTEAFFGQGTRLTVV.

The chain employs TRBV19 and TRBJ2-7; D is ambiguous. Deletions cut 4 bases from V and 1 base from J, with 11 bases between. This CDR3 spans 14 amino acids. CDR1 LNHDA and CDR2 SQIVND come from the germline V gene (reference sequence). This CDR3 reads CASSRAGLSYEQYF. DNA for the CDR3: TGTGCCAGTAGTAGGGCAGGTCTATCCTACGAGCAGTACTTC.

V gene TRBV6-6 combines with J gene TRBJ2-3; 12 bases are a match to TRBD2. This CDR3 spans 16 amino acids. With 6 bases clipped from V and 8 bases from J, the junction kept 12 bases outside the gene matches. Germline assignment: CDR1 MNHNY and CDR2 SVGAGI (reference sequence). The CDR3 DNA reads as TGTGCCAGCAGATCCTCGGCTAGCGGGGGGGCAGGTACGCAGTATTTT. Its protein product is CASRSSASGGAGTQYF.

The gene calls are TRBV9 and TRBJ2-2; D perhaps matches TRBD2 (6 bases). Trimming took 3 bases from V and 4 from J, leaving 13 bases between them. CDR1 SGDLS and CDR2 YYNGEE come from the germline V gene. CDR3 length: 15 amino acids. The CDR3 loop reads CASSAGLTSTGELFF. The CDR3 nucleotides read TGTGCCAGCAGCGCGGGACTGACGAGCACCGGGGAGCTGTTTTTT. Drawing the rest from reference TRBV9 and TRBJ2-2, the complete variable domain is DSGVTQTPKHLITATGQRVTLRCSPRSGDLSVYWYQQSLDQGLQFLIQYYNGEERAKGNILERFSAQQFPDLHSELNLSSLELGDSALYFCASSAGLTSTGELFFGEGSRLTVL.

The chain is built from TRBV5-1 and TRBJ2-7; weak D call: TRBD2 (5 bases). This CDR3 comprises 14 residues. The germline CDR1 and CDR2 sequences are SGHRS and YFSETQ. Trimming stripped 0 bases from V and 6 bases from J, with 13 bases between. The CDR3 DNA reads TGCGCCAGCAGCTTGGGGTCTAGCTTAAGCGAGCAGTACTTC. This gives the protein CASSLGSSLSEQYF.

The chain employs TRBV4-1 and TRBJ2-7; possibly TRBD2 for D (5 bases). With 1 base removed from V and 3 bases from J, the gap between germline ends came to 19 bases. Germline V gives CDR1 MGHRA, CDR2 YSYEKL. The CDR3 covers 17 residues. The DNA of the CDR3 is TGCGCCAGCAGCCAAGGACCCACTAGTACCGCAAACTACGAGCAGTACTTC. This encodes CASSQGPTSTANYEQYF.

The gene calls are TRBV18 and TRBJ1-5; TRBD1 agrees at 7 bases. The CDR3 contains 16 residues. Looked up from germline, CDR1 is KGHSH and CDR2 is LQKENI. With V trimmed by 2 bases and J by 9 bases, 13 bases remained unmatched. The CDR3 reads CASSPSAGQPVRPQHF. The CDR3 region has the DNA TGTGCCAGCTCACCATCCGCGGGACAGCCGGTCAGGCCCCAGCATTTT.